This TCR beta chain is from a study of blood T cell repertoires in COVID-19. Germline lookup yields CDR1 ENHRY and CDR2 SYGVKD. V lost 6 bases to trimming and J lost 1 base, with 18 bases between them. The CDR3 runs to 16 residues. Measured with immunoSEQ multiplex PCR; TCRdb has only the in-frame clones, and not every one. Here the sample spans some 190,000 clones, about 90% being singletons. The sequenced material came from peripheral blood. The sequence was collected from a man between 18 and 35 years old with active or convalescent COVID-19. The chain combines TRBV10-3 with TRBJ1-1; D unclear. In DNA form, the CDR3 reads TGTGCCATCAGCCCTACGTTGACACCAGGGAACACTGAAGCTTTCTTT. This sequence encodes CAISPTLTPGNTEAFF.